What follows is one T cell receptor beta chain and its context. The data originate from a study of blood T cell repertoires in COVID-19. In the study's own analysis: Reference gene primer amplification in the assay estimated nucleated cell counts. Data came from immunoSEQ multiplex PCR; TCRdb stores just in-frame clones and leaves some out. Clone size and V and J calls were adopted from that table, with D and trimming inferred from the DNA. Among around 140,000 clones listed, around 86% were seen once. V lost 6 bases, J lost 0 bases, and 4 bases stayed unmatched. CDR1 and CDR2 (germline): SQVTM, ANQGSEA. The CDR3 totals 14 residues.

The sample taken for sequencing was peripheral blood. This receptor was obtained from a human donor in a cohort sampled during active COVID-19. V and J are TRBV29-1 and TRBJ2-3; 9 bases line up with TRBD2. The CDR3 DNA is TGCAGCGTGTCTAGCGGGGAAAGCACAGATACGCAGTATTTT. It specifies CSVSSGESTDTQYF.